The T cell receptor (beta chain) under discussion was sequenced for a study of T cell changes during pregnancy in multiple sclerosis. Profiled with immunoSEQ multiplex PCR; TCRdb holds only in-frame clones, not every one. The sample has tens of thousands of clones, around 92% seen once. This clone has just one count. The receptor was isolated from a female donor in good health, enrolled as a control in a pregnancy study. Sequencing used CD4+ T cells from peripheral blood mononuclear cells, obtained after pregnancy.

The CDR3 bases are TGCGCCAGCAGCCAAGATCTAGCGGGGGGGCCGGGGGAGACCCAGTACTTC. Translated: CASSQDLAGGPGETQYF. The chain employs TRBV4-3 and TRBJ2-5, with 12 positions matching TRBD2. V shed 0 bases, J shed 5 bases, and the junction held 7 bases outside the gene matches. CDR3 length: 17 amino acids. Germline CDR1 reads LGHNA; CDR2 reads YSLEER.